This paragraph covers one TCR beta chain sequence. No antigen is known for it. These data originate in a study of T-cell memory formation after mild COVID-19. Study results and limitations: The authors left the SARS-CoV-2 specificity of second-wave clones peaking on day 37 unconfirmed.

TCRdb independently ran MiXCR on the 5' RACE reads; one entry per CDR3 protein. The table lists 35,000 to 50,000 distinct CDR3 sequences, 8.5% to 10% of them singletons. Between the trimmed V and J ends, which lost 6 bases and 4 bases, there was a span of 13 bases. Germline V CDR1 and CDR2: SGHKS, YYEKEE (reference sequence). The CDR3 has 13 residues. This rearrangement joins TRBV5-5 to TRBJ1-1; D is possibly TRBD1 (6 bases). The source of this sequence is an adult woman who had mild COVID-19 (a few samples of this study predate the infection). Cell type and time point are not known. Sequencing was performed on PBMCs or a T cell subset sorted from them (not recorded which). The CDR3 DNA reads TGTGCCAGCACCCCGGACAGATTCACTGAAGCTTTCTTT. Its protein is CASTPDRFTEAFF.